This T cell receptor (beta chain) was documented in a study of OX40 agonist ivuxolimab in advanced cancers. As concerns this clone: Its antigen is still unknown.

CDR3 size: 13 residues. Germline V gene data show CDR1 as ENHRY and CDR2 as SYGVKD. V was clipped by 6 bases and J by 5 bases, with 13 bases between them. Here immunoSEQ multiplex PCR was the method, and the copy in TCRdb shows in-frame clones only, minus some. Of about 60,000 clones listed, 91% are singletons. Notes on the study in general: Patients who responded partially at 0.1-3.0 mg/kg showed clonal expansion ranking among the lowest.

The genes are TRBV10-3 and TRBJ2-5, with D possibly being TRBD2 (6 bases). This specimen consisted of CD4+ or CD8+ T cells sorted from blood, obtained in a trial of the OX40 agonist ivuxolimab. The receptor's source is an adult with an advanced solid tumor such as melanoma, head and neck, liver or kidney cancer. CDR3 residues: CAISGGAGETQYF. In nucleotides, the CDR3 is TGTGCCATCAGCGGAGGGGCTGGGGAGACCCAGTACTTC.